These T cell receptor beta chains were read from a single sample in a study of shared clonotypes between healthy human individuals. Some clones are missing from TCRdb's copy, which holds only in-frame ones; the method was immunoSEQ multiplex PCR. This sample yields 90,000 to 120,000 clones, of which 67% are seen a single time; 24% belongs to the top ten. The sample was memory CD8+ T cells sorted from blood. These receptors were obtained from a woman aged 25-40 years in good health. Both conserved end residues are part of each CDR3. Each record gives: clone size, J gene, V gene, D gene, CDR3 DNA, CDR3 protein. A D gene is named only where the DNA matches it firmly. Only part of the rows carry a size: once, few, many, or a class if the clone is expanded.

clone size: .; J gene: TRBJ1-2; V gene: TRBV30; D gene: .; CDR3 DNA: TGTGCCTGGGGGGACCTCTATGGCTACACCTTC; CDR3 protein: CAWGDLYGYTF
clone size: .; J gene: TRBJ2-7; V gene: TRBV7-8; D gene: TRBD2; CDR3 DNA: TGTGCCAGCACCCCCTTAAGGGGCGGGAGGGGCGAGCAGTACTTC; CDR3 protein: CASTPLRGGRGEQYF
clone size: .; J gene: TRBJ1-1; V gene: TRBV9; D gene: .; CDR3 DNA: TGTGCCAGCAGCGTAGCGGGGGGGTCGGGCACTGAAGCTTTCTTT; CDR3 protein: CASSVAGGSGTEAFF
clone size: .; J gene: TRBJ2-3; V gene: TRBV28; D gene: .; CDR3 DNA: TGTGCCAGCAGTTTTGGCCCCGGTGGGTCGGGAGATACGCAGTATTTT; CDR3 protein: CASSFGPGGSGDTQYF
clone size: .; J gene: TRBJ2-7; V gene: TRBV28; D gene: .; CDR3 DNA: TGTGCCAGCAGTTTGGGGACTCCCTTAACCTACGAGCAGTACTTC; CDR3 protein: CASSLGTPLTYEQYF
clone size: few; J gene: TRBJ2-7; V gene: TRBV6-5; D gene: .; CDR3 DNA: TGTGCCAGCAGTTACTCGAAGGGGATCTACGAGCAGTACTTC; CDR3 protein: CASSYSKGIYEQYF
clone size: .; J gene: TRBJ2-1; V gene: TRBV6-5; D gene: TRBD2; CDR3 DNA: TGTGCCAGCAGCCTTCAAGCGGGAGACATCAATGAGCAGTTCTTC; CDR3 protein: CASSLQAGDINEQFF
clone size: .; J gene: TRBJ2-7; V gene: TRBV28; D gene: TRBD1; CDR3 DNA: TGTGCCAGCAGTTTATCCCTGGACAGGGGAAGCTACGAGCAGTACTTC; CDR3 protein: CASSLSLDRGSYEQYF
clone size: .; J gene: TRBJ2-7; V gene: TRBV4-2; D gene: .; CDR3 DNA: TGTGCCAGCGGGTTTGGGGGCCTGGCGGAGGGGGACGAGCAGTACTTC; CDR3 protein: CASGFGGLAEGDEQYF
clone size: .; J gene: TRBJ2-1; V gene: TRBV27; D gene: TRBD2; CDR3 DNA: TGTGCCAGCAGTTTATCGGGACTAGCGGGAGGATATGAGCAGTTCTTC; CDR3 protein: CASSLSGLAGGYEQFF
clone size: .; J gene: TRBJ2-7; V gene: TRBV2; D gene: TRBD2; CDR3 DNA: TGTGCCAGCAGGGGACTAGAATACGAGCAGTACTTC; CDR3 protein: CASRGLEYEQYF
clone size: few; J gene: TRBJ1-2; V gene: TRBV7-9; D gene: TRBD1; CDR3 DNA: TGTGCCAGCAGCCCCCAATACAGGGGGCACGGCCGGTTTAACTATGGCTACACCTTC; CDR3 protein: CASSPQYRGHGRFNYGYTF
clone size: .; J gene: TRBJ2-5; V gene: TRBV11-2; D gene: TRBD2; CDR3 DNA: TGTGCCAGCACCCGCAAGGGGAGCGGGAACGTCGAGACCCAGTACTTC; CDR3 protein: CASTRKGSGNVETQYF
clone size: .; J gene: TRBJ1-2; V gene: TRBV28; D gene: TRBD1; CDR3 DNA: TGTGCCACGAACCGGGACAGGGCGTATGGCTACACCTTC; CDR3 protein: CATNRDRAYGYTF
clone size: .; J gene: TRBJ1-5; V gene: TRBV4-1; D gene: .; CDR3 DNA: TGCGCCAGCAGCCAAGGAGGGTTCGATTATCAGCCCCAGCATTTT; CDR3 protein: CASSQGGFDYQPQHF
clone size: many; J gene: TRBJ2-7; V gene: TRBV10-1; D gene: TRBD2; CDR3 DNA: TGCGCCAGCAGTGAGTATGGGCTAGCGGGAGATGCATACGAGCAGTACTTC; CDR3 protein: CASSEYGLAGDAYEQYF
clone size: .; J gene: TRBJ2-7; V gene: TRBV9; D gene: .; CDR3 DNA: TGTGCCAGCAGCGTAGCTACCTCGACCGACCACGAGCAGTACTTC; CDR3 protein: CASSVATSTDHEQYF
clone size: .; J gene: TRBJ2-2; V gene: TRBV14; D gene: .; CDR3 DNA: TGTGCCAGCAGCCAAGAAACGGCTGGGGGACTCACCGGGGAGCTGTTTTTT; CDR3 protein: CASSQETAGGLTGELFF
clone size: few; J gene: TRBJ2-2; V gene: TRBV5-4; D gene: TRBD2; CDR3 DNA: TGTGCCAGCGAGCGGGAGTTTACCGGGGAGCTGTTTTTT; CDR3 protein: CASEREFTGELFF
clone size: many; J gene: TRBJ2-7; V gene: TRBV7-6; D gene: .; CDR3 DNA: TGTGCCAGCAGCTTAGGTGGGTCCCCTTACGAGCAGTACTTC; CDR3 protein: CASSLGGSPYEQYF
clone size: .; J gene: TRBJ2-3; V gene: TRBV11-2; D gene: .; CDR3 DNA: TGTGCCAGCAGGGGGATCCACCCGGGACACCTAAGCACAGATACGCAGTATTTT; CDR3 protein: CASRGIHPGHLSTDTQYF
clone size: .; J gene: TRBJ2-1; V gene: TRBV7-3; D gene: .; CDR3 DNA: TGTGCCAGCAGCCCATCGAGTAAGGCGTACTCCTACAATGAGCAGTTCTTC; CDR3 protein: CASSPSSKAYSYNEQFF
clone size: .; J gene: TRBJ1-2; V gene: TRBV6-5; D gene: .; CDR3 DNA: TGTGCCAGCAGTTACTCTTTCCCGGGAGTTGGCTATGGCTACACCTTC; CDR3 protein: CASSYSFPGVGYGYTF
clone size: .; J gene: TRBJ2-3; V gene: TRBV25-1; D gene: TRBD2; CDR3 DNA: TGTGCCAGCAGTGAATCTAGCGGGTCTAGCACAGATACGCAGTATTTT; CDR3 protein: CASSESSGSSTDTQYF
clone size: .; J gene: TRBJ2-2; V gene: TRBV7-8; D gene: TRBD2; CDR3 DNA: TGTGCCAGCAGTCACTACTGGGGGGGCACCGGGGAGCTGTTTTTT; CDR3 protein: CASSHYWGGTGELFF
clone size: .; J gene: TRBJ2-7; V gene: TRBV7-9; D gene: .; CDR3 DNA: TGTGCCAGCAGCTTAGCGCAGGGACATATTAACGAGCAGTACTTC; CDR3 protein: CASSLAQGHINEQYF